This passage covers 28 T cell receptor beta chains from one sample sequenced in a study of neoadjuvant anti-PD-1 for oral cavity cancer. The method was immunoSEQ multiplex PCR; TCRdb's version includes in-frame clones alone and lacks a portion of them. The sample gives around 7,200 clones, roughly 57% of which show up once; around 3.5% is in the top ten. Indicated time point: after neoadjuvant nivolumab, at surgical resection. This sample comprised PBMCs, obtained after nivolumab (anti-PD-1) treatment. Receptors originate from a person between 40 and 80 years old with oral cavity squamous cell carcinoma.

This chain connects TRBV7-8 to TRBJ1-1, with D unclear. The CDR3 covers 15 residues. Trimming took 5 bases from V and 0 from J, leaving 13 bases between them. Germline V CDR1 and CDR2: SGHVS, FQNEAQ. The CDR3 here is CASSLRLALNTEAFF. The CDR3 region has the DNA TGTGCCAGCAGCCTGAGGCTGGCATTGAACACTGAAGCTTTCTTT. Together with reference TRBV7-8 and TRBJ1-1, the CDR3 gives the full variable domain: GAGVSQSPRYKVAKRGQDVALRCDPISGHVSLFWYQQALGQGPEFLTYFQNEAQLDKSGLPSDRFFAERPEGSVSTLKIQRTQQEDSAVYLCASSLRLALNTEAFFGQGTRLTVV.

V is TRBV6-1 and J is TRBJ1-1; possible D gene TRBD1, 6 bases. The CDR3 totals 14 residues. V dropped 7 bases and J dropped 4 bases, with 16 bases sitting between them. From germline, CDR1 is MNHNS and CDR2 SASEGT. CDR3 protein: CASIGTSRRTEAFF. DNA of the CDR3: TGTGCCAGCATCGGGACATCTAGGCGCACTGAAGCTTTCTTT.

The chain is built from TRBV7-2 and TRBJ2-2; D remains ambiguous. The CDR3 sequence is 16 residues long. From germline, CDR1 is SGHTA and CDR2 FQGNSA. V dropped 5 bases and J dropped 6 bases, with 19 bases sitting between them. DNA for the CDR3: TGTGCCAGCAGCCCTAGGAAGACCCGCCCCCCCGGGGAGCTGTTTTTT. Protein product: CASSPRKTRPPGELFF.

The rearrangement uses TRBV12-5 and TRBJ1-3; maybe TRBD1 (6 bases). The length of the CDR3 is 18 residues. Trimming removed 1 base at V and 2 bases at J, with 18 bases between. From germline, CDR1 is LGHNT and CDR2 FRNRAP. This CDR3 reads CASGLGTLRGRTGNTIYF. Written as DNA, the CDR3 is TGTGCTAGTGGTTTGGGCACCCTCCGGGGGCGGACTGGAAACACCATATATTTT.

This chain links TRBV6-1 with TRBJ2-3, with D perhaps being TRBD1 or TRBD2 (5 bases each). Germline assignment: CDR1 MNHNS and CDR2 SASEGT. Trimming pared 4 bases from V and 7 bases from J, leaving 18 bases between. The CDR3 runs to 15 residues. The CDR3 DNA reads TGTGCCAGCAGTGCCACTCCGGGACCCGGGCATACGCAGTATTTT. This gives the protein CASSATPGPGHTQYF.

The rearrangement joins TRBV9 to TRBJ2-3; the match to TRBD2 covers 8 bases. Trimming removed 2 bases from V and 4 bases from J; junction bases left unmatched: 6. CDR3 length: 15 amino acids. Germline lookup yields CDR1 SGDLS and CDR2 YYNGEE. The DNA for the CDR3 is TGTGCCAGCAGCGTCACGGGGGGGTTCGCAGATACGCAGTATTTT. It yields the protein CASSVTGGFADTQYF.

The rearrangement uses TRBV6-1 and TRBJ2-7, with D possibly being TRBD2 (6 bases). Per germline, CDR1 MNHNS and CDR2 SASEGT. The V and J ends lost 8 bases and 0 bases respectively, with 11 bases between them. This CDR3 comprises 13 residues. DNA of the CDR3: TGTGCCAGCGCCGGAGGGAACTCCTACGAGCAGTACTTC. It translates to CASAGGNSYEQYF.

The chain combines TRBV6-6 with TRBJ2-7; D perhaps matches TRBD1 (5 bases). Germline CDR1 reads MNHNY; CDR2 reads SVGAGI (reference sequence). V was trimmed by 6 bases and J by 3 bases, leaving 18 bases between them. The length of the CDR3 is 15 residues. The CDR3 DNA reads TGTGCCAGCAGCCGCGAGACAGTTTCTGACTACGAGCAGTACTTC. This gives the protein CASSRETVSDYEQYF.

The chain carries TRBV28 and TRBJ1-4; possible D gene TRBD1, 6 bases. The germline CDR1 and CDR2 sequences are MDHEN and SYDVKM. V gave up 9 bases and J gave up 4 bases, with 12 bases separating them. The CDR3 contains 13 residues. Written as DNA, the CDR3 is TGTGCCAGGTTGGACAGACTTAATGAAAAACTGTTTTTT. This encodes CARLDRLNEKLFF.

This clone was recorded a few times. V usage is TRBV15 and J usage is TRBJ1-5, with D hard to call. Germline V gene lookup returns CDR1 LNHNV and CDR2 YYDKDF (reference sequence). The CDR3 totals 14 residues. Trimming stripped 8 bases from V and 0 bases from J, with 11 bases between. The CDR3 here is CATLRWDSNQPQHF. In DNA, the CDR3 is TGTGCCACCCTAAGGTGGGATAGCAATCAGCCCCAGCATTTT.

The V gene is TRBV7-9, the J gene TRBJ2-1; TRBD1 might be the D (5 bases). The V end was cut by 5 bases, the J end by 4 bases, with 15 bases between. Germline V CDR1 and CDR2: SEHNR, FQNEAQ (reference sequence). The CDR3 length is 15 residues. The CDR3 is CASSLDRDPYNEQFF. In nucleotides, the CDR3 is TGTGCCAGCAGCCTTGACAGAGACCCTTACAATGAGCAGTTCTTC.

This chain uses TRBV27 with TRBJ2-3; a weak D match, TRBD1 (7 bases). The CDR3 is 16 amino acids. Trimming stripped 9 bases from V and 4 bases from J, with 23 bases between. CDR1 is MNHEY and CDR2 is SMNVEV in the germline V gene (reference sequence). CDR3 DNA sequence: TGTGCCAGTGCCGGGGGCCGTGACAGGGCTTCAGATACGCAGTATTTT. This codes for CASAGGRDRASDTQYF.

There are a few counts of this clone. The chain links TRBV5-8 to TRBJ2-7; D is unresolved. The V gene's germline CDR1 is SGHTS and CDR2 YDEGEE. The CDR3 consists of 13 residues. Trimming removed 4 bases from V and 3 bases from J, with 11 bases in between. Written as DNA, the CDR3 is TGTGCCAGCAGCCCTGGGAACTACTACGAGCAGTACTTC. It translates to CASSPGNYYEQYF.

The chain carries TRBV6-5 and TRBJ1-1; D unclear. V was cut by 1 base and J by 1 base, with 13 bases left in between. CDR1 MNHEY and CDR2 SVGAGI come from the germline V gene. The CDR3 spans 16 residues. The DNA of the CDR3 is TGTGCCAGCAGTTACTGGTGGAAGGGTTCGAACACTGAAGCTTTCTTT. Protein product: CASSYWWKGSNTEAFF.

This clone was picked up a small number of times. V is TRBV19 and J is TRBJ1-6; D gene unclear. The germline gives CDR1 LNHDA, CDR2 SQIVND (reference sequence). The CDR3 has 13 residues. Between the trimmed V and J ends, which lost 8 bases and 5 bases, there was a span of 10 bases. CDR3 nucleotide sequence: TGTGCCAGTGGCAGAGACCATAATTCACCCCTCCACTTT. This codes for CASGRDHNSPLHF.

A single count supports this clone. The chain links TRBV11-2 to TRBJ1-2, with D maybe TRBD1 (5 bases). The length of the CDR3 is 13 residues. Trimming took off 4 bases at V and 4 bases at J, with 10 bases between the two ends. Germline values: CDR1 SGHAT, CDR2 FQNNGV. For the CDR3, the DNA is TGTGCCAGCAGCTCTCAGGGCCTCTATGGCTACACCTTC. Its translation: CASSSQGLYGYTF.

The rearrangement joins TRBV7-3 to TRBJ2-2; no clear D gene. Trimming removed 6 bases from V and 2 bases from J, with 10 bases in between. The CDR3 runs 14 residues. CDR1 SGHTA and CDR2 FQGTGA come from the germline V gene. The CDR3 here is CASSLGLNTGELFF. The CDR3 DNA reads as TGTGCCAGCAGTCTAGGGCTCAACACCGGGGAGCTGTTTTTT.

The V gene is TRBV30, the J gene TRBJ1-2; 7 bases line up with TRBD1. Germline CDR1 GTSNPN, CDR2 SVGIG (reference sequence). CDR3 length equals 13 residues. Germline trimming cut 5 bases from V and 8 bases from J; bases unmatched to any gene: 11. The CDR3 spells CAWLLGGARGYTF. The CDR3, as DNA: TGTGCCTGGCTCTTAGGGGGCGCGAGGGGCTACACCTTC.

The CDR3 reads CSSRDTNTGELFF. CDR3 DNA sequence: TGCAGCTCCCGGGACACCAACACCGGGGAGCTGTTTTTT. The chain couples TRBV29-1 to TRBJ2-2; D is perhaps TRBD1 (6 bases). Trimming removed 8 bases from V and 2 bases from J, with 12 bases in between. CDR3 length: 13 amino acids. The germline V gene has CDR1 SQVTM and CDR2 ANQGSEA.

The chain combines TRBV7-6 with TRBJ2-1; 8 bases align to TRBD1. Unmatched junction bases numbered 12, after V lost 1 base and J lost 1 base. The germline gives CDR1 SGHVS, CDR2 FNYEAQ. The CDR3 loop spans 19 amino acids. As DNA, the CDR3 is TGTGCCAGCAGCTTAGTAGACCCTCTTCGACAGGGGTCCTACAATGAGCAGTTCTTC. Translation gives CASSLVDPLRQGSYNEQFF.

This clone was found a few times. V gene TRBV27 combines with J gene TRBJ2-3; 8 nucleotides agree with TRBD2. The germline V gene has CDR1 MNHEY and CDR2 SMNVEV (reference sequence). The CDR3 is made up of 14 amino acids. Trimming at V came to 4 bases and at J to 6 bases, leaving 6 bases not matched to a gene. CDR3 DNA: TGTGCCAGCAGTTCACTAGCGGCCTCGGATACGCAGTATTTT. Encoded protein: CASSSLAASDTQYF.

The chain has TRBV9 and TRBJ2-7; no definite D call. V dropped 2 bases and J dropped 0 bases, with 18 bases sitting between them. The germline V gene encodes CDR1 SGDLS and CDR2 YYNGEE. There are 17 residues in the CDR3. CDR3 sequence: CASSVADGSLSSYEQYF. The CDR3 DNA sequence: TGTGCCAGCAGCGTCGCTGACGGCAGCCTGAGCTCCTACGAGCAGTACTTC. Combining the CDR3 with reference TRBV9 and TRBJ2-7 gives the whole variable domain DSGVTQTPKHLITATGQRVTLRCSPRSGDLSVYWYQQSLDQGLQFLIQYYNGEERAKGNILERFSAQQFPDLHSELNLSSLELGDSALYFCASSVADGSLSSYEQYFGPGTRLTVT.

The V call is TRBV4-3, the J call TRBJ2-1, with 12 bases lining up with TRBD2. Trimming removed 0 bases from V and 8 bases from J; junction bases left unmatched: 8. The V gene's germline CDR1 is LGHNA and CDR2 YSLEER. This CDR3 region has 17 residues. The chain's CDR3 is CASSQDPTSGGFDEQFF. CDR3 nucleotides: TGCGCCAGCAGCCAAGATCCCACTAGCGGGGGGTTCGATGAGCAGTTCTTC.

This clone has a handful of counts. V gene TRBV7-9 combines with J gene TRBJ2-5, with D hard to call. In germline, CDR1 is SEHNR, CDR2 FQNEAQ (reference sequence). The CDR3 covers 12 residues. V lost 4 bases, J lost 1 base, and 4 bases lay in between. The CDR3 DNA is TGTGCCAGCAGCTCCTTCCAAGAGACCCAGTACTTC. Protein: CASSSFQETQYF.

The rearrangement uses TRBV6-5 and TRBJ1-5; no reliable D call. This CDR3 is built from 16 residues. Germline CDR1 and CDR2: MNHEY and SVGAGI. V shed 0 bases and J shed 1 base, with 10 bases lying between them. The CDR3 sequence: CASSYSGQASNQPQHF. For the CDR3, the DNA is TGTGCCAGCAGTTACTCGGGTCAGGCAAGCAATCAGCCCCAGCATTTT.

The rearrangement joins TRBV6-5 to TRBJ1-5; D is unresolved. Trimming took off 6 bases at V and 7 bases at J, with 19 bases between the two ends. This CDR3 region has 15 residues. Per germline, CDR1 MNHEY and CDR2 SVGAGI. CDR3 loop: CASRESTEGGQPQHF. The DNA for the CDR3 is TGTGCCAGCAGGGAATCGACGGAGGGTGGCCAGCCCCAGCATTTT.

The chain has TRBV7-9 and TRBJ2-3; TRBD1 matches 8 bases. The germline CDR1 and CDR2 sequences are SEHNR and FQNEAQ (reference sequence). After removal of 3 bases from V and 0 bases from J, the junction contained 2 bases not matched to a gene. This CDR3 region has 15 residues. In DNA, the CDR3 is TGTGCCAGCAGCTTTAGACAGGGGAGCACAGATACGCAGTATTTT. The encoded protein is CASSFRQGSTDTQYF.

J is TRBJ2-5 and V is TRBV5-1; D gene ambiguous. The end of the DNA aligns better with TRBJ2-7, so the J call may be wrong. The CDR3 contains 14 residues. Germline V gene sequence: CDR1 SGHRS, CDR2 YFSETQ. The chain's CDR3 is CASSLLATSYEQYF. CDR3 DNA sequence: TGCGCCAGCAGCTTGTTAGCTACATCCTACGAGCAGTACTTC.